These 26 T cell receptor beta chains originate from one sample sequenced in a study of blood T cells in healthy people across ages. Then a second PCR, running about 6 to 12 cycles, was carried out with a sample-barcoded 5' primer and a J-beta primer mix. TCRdb used MiXCR to reprocess the 5' RACE reads, holding one entry per CDR3 protein. The data hold about 680,000 distinct CDR3 sequences, with around half observed a single time. The sample comprised blood. The receptors derive from an older woman in good health.

This clonotype was counted ten times or more. J is TRBJ2-5 and V is TRBV7-2; D is unclear. The V gene lost 6 bases and the J gene lost 2 bases, with 10 bases spanning the gap. The CDR3 is 13 amino acids. From germline, CDR1 is SGHTA and CDR2 FQGNSA. This chain's CDR3 is CASSLISQETQYF. The CDR3 coding sequence is TGTGCCAGCAGTTTAATATCGCAAGAGACCCAGTACTTC.

The V gene is TRBV5-1, the J gene TRBJ2-7; no definite D call. The germline V gene has CDR1 SGHRS and CDR2 YFSETQ. The CDR3 has 14 amino acids. The ends were cut back, 0 bases at V and 5 bases at J, with 12 bases in the middle. The CDR3 DNA reads as TGCGCCAGCAGCTTGGGGCATGCCCTCGACGAGCAGTACTTC. This gives the protein CASSLGHALDEQYF.

The table lists this clonotype with a few counts. The chain couples TRBV6-5 to TRBJ2-6; the D is unclear. This CDR3 is 17 amino acids long. V lost 0 bases to trimming and J lost 0 bases, with 9 bases between them. Germline-derived CDR1 and CDR2 are MNHEY and SVGAGI. The CDR3 nucleotides read TGTGCCAGCAGTTACTCGTACTCACGCTCTGGGGCCAACGTCCTGACTTTC. Its protein product is CASSYSYSRSGANVLTF.

This chain joins TRBV4-3 and TRBJ1-2, with D unclear. The germline gives CDR1 LGHNA, CDR2 YSLEER. V was trimmed by 1 base and J by 4 bases, leaving 13 bases between them. The CDR3 totals 15 residues. The CDR3 sequence: CASSQVGGLGYGYTF. CDR3 coding DNA: TGCGCCAGCAGCCAAGTTGGCGGGCTAGGCTATGGCTACACCTTC.

This chain connects TRBV20-1 to TRBJ2-3; D is possibly TRBD2 (6 bases). The V end lost 3 bases, the J end lost 9 bases, and 7 bases lay between the germline ends. Germline V gene lookup returns CDR1 DFQATT and CDR2 SNEGSKA (reference sequence). The length of the CDR3 is 10 residues. The chain's CDR3 is CSARAGTQYF. The CDR3 bases are TGCAGTGCTAGGGCGGGGACGCAGTATTTT.

The chain has TRBV7-2 and TRBJ2-5, with 7 nucleotides matching TRBD2. The germline CDR1 and CDR2 sequences are SGHTA and FQGNSA. The junction had 12 bases not matched to a gene; V was cut back by 0 bases and J by 11 bases. The CDR3 spans 15 residues. The DNA of the CDR3 is TGTGCCAGCAGCTTAGCGGAAGGGAGGGTCGGTGAGCAGTACTTC. This gives the protein CASSLAEGRVGEQYF.

V gene TRBV5-1 combines with J gene TRBJ1-1, with a tentative D call TRBD1 (5 bases). Germline lookup yields CDR1 SGHRS and CDR2 YFSETQ. V was pared by 2 bases and J by 10 bases, with 9 bases between. The CDR3 contains 11 residues. The CDR3 loop is CASSFRGGAFF. The CDR3 DNA follows: TGCGCCAGCAGCTTCCGCGGGGGAGCTTTCTTT.

The V gene is TRBV2, the J gene TRBJ1-1; possibly TRBD1 for D (6 bases). The CDR3 runs to 13 residues. Looked up from germline, CDR1 is SNHLY and CDR2 is FYNNEI. The V gene lost 0 bases and the J gene lost 11 bases, with 13 bases spanning the gap. The CDR3 bases are TGTGCCAGCAGTGAAGCGTGGGGGGCGCAGGCTTTCTTT. Protein: CASSEAWGAQAFF.

V is TRBV7-9 and J is TRBJ2-1; unclear D gene. The CDR3 loop spans 14 amino acids. V shed 5 bases and J shed 5 bases, with 13 bases lying between them. Germline CDR1 reads SEHNR; CDR2 reads FQNEAQ (reference sequence). CDR3 protein: CASSPVAGHNEQFF. CDR3 nucleotide sequence: TGTGCCAGCAGCCCGGTGGCAGGACACAATGAGCAGTTCTTC.

J is TRBJ2-3 and V is TRBV29-1; D is possibly TRBD2 (5 bases). Deletions cut 4 bases from V and 3 bases from J, with 14 bases between. The CDR3 has 14 amino acids. CDR1 and CDR2 (germline): SQVTM, ANQGSEA. The CDR3 DNA reads as TGCAGCGTTGCGGGGTCCTATGAGACAGATACGCAGTATTTT. Protein: CSVAGSYETDTQYF.

V gene TRBV2 combines with J gene TRBJ2-5, with 8 positions matching TRBD2. Germline CDR1 is SNHLY and CDR2 is FYNNEI. V lost 7 bases, J lost 1 base, and 11 bases stayed unmatched. This CDR3 has 16 amino acids. The CDR3 here is CASNSASGRPQETQYF. The CDR3 nucleotides read TGTGCCAGCAATTCGGCTAGCGGGCGCCCCCAAGAGACCCAGTACTTC.

This clonotype has just a few counts. The V and J genes are TRBV29-1 and TRBJ2-5; 8 bases are shared with TRBD1. This CDR3 has 13 amino acids. Looked up from germline, CDR1 is SQVTM and CDR2 is ANQGSEA. The junction had 8 bases not matched to a gene; V was cut back by 0 bases and J by 11 bases. The CDR3 DNA follows: TGCAGCGTTGAAGACCAGGGGGCGAAGGAGCAGTACTTC. Translation gives CSVEDQGAKEQYF.

The chain links TRBV7-9 to TRBJ1-1; 8 nucleotides match TRBD1. Germline V CDR1 and CDR2: SEHNR, FQNEAQ (reference sequence). V lost 5 bases, J lost 1 base, and 3 bases stayed unmatched. This CDR3 has 14 residues. The CDR3: CASSQGAENTEAFF. CDR3 coding DNA: TGTGCCAGCAGCCAGGGGGCGGAGAACACTGAAGCTTTCTTT.

This sequence joins TRBV6-6 and TRBJ2-7; 9 bases line up with TRBD2. CDR3 length: 14 amino acids. V was clipped by 6 bases and J by 2 bases; unmatched bases: 5. Germline-derived CDR1 and CDR2 are MNHNY and SVGAGI (reference sequence). For the CDR3, the DNA is TGTGCCAGCAGACGGACTAGCGAGGCCTACGAGCAGTACTTC. It encodes CASRRTSEAYEQYF.

V and J are TRBV20-1 and TRBJ2-3, with D unclear. The CDR3 totals 11 residues. Trimming shortened V by 5 bases and J by 5 bases, and 8 bases separated the two germline ends. Germline V CDR1 and CDR2: DFQATT, SNEGSKA (reference sequence). In nucleotides, the CDR3 is TGCAGTGCTGCACCAGGAGATACGCAGTATTTT. It specifies CSAAPGDTQYF.

This clonotype has at least ten counts. The chain couples TRBV30 to TRBJ2-3; D ambiguous. The germline V gene has CDR1 GTSNPN and CDR2 SVGIG (reference sequence). The V and J ends lost 1 base and 0 bases respectively, with 5 bases between them. The CDR3 totals 13 residues. CDR3 region: CAWSGISTDTQYF. CDR3 DNA: TGTGCCTGGAGTGGGATTAGCACAGATACGCAGTATTTT.

This clonotype was observed many times. The J gene is TRBJ2-7, the V gene TRBV3-1, with TRBD2 as a possible D gene (7 bases). Trimming removed 6 bases at V and 3 bases at J, with 18 bases between. From germline, CDR1 is LGHDT and CDR2 YNNKEL (reference sequence). The CDR3 sequence is 15 residues long. The CDR3 loop reads CASSNPGGGGYEQYF. The CDR3 DNA is TGTGCCAGCAGTAACCCGGGAGGAGGGGGCTACGAGCAGTACTTC.

V and J are TRBV29-1 and TRBJ2-5, with a weak D call TRBD1 (6 bases). The germline gives CDR1 SQVTM, CDR2 ANQGSEA. Trimming shortened V by 6 bases and J by 3 bases, and 11 bases separated the two germline ends. There are 12 residues in the CDR3. CDR3 amino acids: CSVTEGEETQYF. CDR3 DNA sequence: TGCAGCGTGACCGAGGGGGAAGAGACCCAGTACTTC.

The sample holds a few counts of this clonotype. V is TRBV15 and J is TRBJ2-7; 13 positions agree with TRBD2. Germline lookup yields CDR1 LNHNV and CDR2 YYDKDF (reference sequence). The CDR3 is 16 amino acids. Unmatched junction bases numbered 7, after V lost 3 bases and J lost 5 bases. DNA of the CDR3: TGTGCCACCAGCAGCTTGGGGACTAGCGGGAATAACGAGCAGTACTTC. It translates to CATSSLGTSGNNEQYF.

The rearrangement uses TRBV6-2 or TRBV6-3 and TRBJ2-1; no clear D gene. The CDR3 length is 14 residues. Trimming removed 2 bases from V and 2 bases from J, with 7 bases in between. Germline lookup yields CDR1 MNHEY and CDR2 SVGEGT. As DNA, the CDR3 is TGTGCCAGCAGTTACGTCGGCGCCTACAATGAGCAGTTCTTC. Protein: CASSYVGAYNEQFF.

The chain joins TRBV7-3 to TRBJ2-7; TRBD2 might be the D (6 bases). The V gene lost 0 bases and the J gene lost 2 bases, with 11 bases spanning the gap. The CDR3 consists of 15 residues. In germline, CDR1 is SGHTA, CDR2 FQGTGA. DNA of the CDR3: TGTGCCAGCAGCTTAACCCCTGGCGGGACCTACGAGCAGTACTTC. Its translation: CASSLTPGGTYEQYF.

The chain has TRBV4-3 and TRBJ2-1; 11 bases are shared with TRBD2. CDR1 LGHNA and CDR2 YSLEER come from the germline V gene. The CDR3 length is 16 residues. V lost 1 base to trimming and J lost 4 bases; unmatched junction nucleotides: 3. As DNA, the CDR3 is TGCGCCAGCAGCCAAGTAGCTAGCGGGGGGTACAATGAGCAGTTCTTC. Amino acids: CASSQVASGGYNEQFF.

This chain uses TRBV12-3 or TRBV12-4 with TRBJ1-2; D gene uncertain. CDR3 length equals 13 residues. V lost 5 bases and J 2 bases, leaving 9 bases between the germline ends. The CDR3 region is CASSQTRNYGYTF. In nucleotides, the CDR3 is TGTGCCAGCAGTCAGACCCGGAACTATGGCTACACCTTC.

Only a few counts were recorded for this clonotype. The junction departs from the called germline gene at one end, perhaps through a read error. J is TRBJ1-2 and V is TRBV7-3; weak D call: TRBD1 (5 bases). Germline CDR1 is SGHTA and CDR2 is FQGTGA. The CDR3 contains 17 residues. The CDR3 nucleotides read TGTGCCAGCAGCTTGGATTCAGGGACCCAGTCTCGGAGGGGCTACACTTTC. Translated: CASSLDSGTQSRRGYTF.

Details on this clonotype: This may be a read error: a much more frequent sequence differs by one nucleotide. The J gene is TRBJ2-4, the V gene TRBV4-2; 7 bases are a match to TRBD2. This CDR3 comprises 15 residues. The junction had 8 bases not matched to a gene; V was cut back by 0 bases and J by 9 bases. Germline V gene sequence: CDR1 LGHNA, CDR2 YNFKEQ. This chain's CDR3 is CASSQEVGGGSIQYF. DNA for the CDR3: TGTGCCAGCAGCCAAGAGGTCGGCGGGGGTAGCATTCAGTACTTC.

The rearrangement joins TRBV18 to TRBJ1-2; no definite D call. Germline V gene lookup returns CDR1 KGHSH and CDR2 LQKENI. This CDR3 has 14 residues. The V and J ends lost 2 bases and 1 base respectively, with 8 bases between them. DNA for the CDR3: TGTGCCAGCTCACCAAGCGCGGATAACTATGGCTACACCTTC. This codes for CASSPSADNYGYTF.